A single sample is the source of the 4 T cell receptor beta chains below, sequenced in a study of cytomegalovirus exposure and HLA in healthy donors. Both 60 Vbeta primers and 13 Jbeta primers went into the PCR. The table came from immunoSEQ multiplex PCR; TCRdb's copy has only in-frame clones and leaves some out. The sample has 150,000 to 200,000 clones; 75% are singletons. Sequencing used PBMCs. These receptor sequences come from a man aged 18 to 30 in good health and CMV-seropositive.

The CDR3 spells CASSSAGGHQETQYF. In nucleotides, the CDR3 is TGTGCCAGCAGCTCGGCGGGGGGGCACCAAGAGACCCAGTACTTC. The V gene is TRBV6-1, the J gene TRBJ2-5, with 9 bases that match TRBD2. The CDR3 has 15 residues. Per germline, CDR1 MNHNS and CDR2 SASEGT. V trimming: 6 bases; J trimming: 0 bases; junction bases outside the gene matches: 5.

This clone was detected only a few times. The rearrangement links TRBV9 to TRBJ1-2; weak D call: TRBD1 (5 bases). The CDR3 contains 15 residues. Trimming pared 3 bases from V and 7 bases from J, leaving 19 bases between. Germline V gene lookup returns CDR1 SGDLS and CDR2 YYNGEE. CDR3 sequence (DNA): TGTGCCAGCAGCGGTGGCCCAGGAGGGGCGCGTGGCTACACCTTC. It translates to CASSGGPGGARGYTF. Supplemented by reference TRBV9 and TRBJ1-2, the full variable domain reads DSGVTQTPKHLITATGQRVTLRCSPRSGDLSVYWYQQSLDQGLQFLIQYYNGEERAKGNILERFSAQQFPDLHSELNLSSLELGDSALYFCASSGGPGGARGYTFGSGTRLTVV.

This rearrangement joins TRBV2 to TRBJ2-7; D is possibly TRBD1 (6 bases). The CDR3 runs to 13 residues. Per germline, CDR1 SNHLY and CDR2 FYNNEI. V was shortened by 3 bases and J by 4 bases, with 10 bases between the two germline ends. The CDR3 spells CASSDRGAYEQYF. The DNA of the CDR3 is TGTGCCAGCAGTGACAGGGGCGCTTACGAGCAGTACTTC.

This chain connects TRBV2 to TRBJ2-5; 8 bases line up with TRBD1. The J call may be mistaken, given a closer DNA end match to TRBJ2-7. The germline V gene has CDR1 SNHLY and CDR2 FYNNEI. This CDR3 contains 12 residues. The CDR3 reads CASGQGVGEQYF. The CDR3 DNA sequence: TGTGCCAGCGGACAGGGAGTAGGCGAGCAGTACTTC.